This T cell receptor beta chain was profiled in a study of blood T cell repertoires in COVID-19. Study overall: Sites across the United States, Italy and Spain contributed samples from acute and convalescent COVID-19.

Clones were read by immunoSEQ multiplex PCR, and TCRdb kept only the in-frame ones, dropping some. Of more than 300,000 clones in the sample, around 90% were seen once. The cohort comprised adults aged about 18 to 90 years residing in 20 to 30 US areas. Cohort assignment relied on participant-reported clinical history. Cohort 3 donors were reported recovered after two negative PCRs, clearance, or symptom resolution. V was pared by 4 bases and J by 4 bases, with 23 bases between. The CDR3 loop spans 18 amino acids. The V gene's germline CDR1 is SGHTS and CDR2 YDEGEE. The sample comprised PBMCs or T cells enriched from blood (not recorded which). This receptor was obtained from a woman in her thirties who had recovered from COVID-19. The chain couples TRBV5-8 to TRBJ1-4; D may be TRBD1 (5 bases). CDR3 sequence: CASSPWRETVSLNEKLFF. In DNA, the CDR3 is TGTGCCAGCAGCCCCTGGAGGGAGACAGTAAGCCTTAATGAAAAACTGTTTTTT.